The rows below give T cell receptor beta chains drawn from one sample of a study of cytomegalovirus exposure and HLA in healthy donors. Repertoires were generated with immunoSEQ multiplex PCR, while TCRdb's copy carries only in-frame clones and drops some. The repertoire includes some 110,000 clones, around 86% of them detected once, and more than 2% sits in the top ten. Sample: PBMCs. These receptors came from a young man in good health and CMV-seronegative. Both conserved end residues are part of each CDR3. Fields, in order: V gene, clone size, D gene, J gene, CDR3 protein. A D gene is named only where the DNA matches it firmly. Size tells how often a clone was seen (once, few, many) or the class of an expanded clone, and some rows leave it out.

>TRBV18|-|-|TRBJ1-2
CASSGEDYGYTF
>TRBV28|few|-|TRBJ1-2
CASSGYGGLYGYTF
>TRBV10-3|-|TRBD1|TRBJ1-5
CAISESLGDRANQPQHF
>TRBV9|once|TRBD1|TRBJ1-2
CASLGRGQGAHGDYGYTF
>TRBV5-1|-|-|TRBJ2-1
CASMRGGPAGLNEQFF
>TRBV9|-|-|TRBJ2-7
CASSVAAGSLEQYF
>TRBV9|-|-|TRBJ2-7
CASSVVGRYYEQYF
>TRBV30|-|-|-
CAWKVPGYYEQYF
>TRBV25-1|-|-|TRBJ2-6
CASSDGERSGANVLTF
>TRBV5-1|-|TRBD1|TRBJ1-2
CASSFRQGAYGYTF
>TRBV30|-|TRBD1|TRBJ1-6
CAWIGVKDRLNSPLHF
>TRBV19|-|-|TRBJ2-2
CASSIGDRSGELFF
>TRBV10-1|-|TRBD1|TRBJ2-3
CASSDPGQGGTDTQYF
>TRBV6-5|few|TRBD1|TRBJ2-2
CASSSQRGQGHGELFF
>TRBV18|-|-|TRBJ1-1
CASSPGRNTEAFF
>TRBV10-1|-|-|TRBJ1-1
CASSPGVNTEAFF